The 23 T cell receptor beta chains given below trace back to one sample, sequenced in a study of cytomegalovirus exposure and HLA in healthy donors. The data were produced by immunoSEQ multiplex PCR, yet TCRdb's version contains in-frame clones alone and is incomplete. The profile shows roughly 250,000 clones, around nine tenths of them singletons. The sequenced sample was PBMCs. The receptors originated from a young man in good health and CMV-seronegative.

This clone showed up just a few times. The chain is built from TRBV30 and TRBJ2-5; 9 nucleotides align to TRBD1. Trimming at V came to 4 bases and at J to 5 bases, leaving 17 bases not matched to a gene. The CDR3 has 17 amino acids. CDR1 GTSNPN and CDR2 SVGIG come from the germline V gene (reference sequence). In nucleotides, the CDR3 is TGTGCCTGGATTCCTAGCTTTACCGGGACAGGGAAGGAGACCCAGTACTTC. Translating gives CAWIPSFTGTGKETQYF.

The V gene is TRBV2, the J gene TRBJ2-1, with D possibly matching TRBD2 (5 bases). Germline V gene data show CDR1 as SNHLY and CDR2 as FYNNEI. V lost 4 bases, J lost 9 bases, and 10 bases lay in between. The CDR3 consists of 12 residues. The CDR3 DNA reads as TGTGCCAGCAGTGTTGAGGGTGGTGAGCAGTTCTTC. Translating it yields CASSVEGGEQFF.

Only one count was recorded for this clone. The V call is TRBV7-8, the J call TRBJ2-3; a weak D match, TRBD1 (7 bases). The germline V gene encodes CDR1 SGHVS and CDR2 FQNEAQ. V lost 4 bases and J lost 3, with 14 bases in between. The CDR3 has 15 amino acids. Here the CDR3 DNA reads TGTGCCAGCAGCTCCCCCCCAGGGGGGACAGATACGCAGTATTTT. This encodes CASSSPPGGTDTQYF.

This sequence joins TRBV14 and TRBJ1-2, with TRBD1 matching over 8 bases. This CDR3 has 16 amino acids. Germline CDR1 and CDR2: SGHDN and FVKESK. Unmatched junction bases numbered 9, after V lost 4 bases and J lost 2 bases. This CDR3 reads CASSPPQGAYNYGYTF. Here the CDR3 DNA reads TGTGCCAGCAGCCCACCCCAGGGGGCTTACAACTATGGCTACACCTTC. Variable domain in full (rest from reference TRBV14 and TRBJ1-2): EAGVTQFPSHSVIEKGQTVTLRCDPISGHDNLYWYRRVMGKEIKFLLHFVKESKQDESGMPNNRFLAERTGGTYSTLKVQPAELEDSGVYFCASSPPQGAYNYGYTFGSGTRLTVV.

The chain employs TRBV7-2 and TRBJ2-3; D unclear. The CDR3 totals 11 residues. Germline V gene sequence: CDR1 SGHTA, CDR2 FQGNSA. Trimming removed 5 bases from V and 2 bases from J, with 2 bases in between. CDR3 sequence (DNA): TGTGCCAGCAGCCACACAGATACGCAGTATTTT. It specifies CASSHTDTQYF. The full variable domain, its missing parts supplied by reference TRBV7-2 and TRBJ2-3, is GAGVSQSPSNKVTEKGKDVELRCDPISGHTALYWYRQSLGQGLEFLIYFQGNSAPDKSGLPSDRFSAERTGGSVSTLTIQRTQQEDSAVYLCASSHTDTQYFGPGTRLTVL.

The chain couples TRBV27 to TRBJ2-5; 7 positions agree with TRBD2. The V and J ends lost 8 bases and 7 bases, in that order; junction bases with no gene match: 10. This CDR3 spans 13 amino acids. The germline CDR1 and CDR2 sequences are MNHEY and SMNVEV (reference sequence). The DNA for the CDR3 is TGTGCCAGCGCGGGAGCGGGATGGATGACCCAGTACTTC. Translated, it gives CASAGAGWMTQYF.

The chain employs TRBV28 and TRBJ2-7; 10 bases align to TRBD2. V gave up 6 bases and J gave up 4 bases; unmatched junction bases: 12. The germline V gene has CDR1 MDHEN and CDR2 SYDVKM. This CDR3 has 16 residues. The chain's CDR3 is CASSRSSGSNVYEQYF. The CDR3 region has the DNA TGTGCCAGCAGCCGGTCTAGCGGGAGTAATGTGTACGAGCAGTACTTC.

Comments on this clone: One end of the junction does not line up with germline, which may come from a read error. The gene calls are TRBV7-7 and TRBJ2-2, with a tentative D call TRBD1 (5 bases). Germline CDR1 SSHAT, CDR2 FNYEAQ (reference sequence). The CDR3 sequence is 14 residues long. DNA of the CDR3: TGTGCTAGCAGCTCAGGGAACGTACCCGGGGAGCTGTTTTTT. This sequence encodes CASSSGNVPGELFF.

The V gene is TRBV6-5, the J gene TRBJ2-7, with 7 positions matching TRBD2. The J segment lost 2 bases and the V segment lost 2 bases, leaving 0 bases of the junction unmatched. The CDR3 spans 13 residues. Germline V gene data show CDR1 as MNHEY and CDR2 as SVGAGI. CDR3 sequence: CASSYGRAYEQYF. DNA of the CDR3: TGTGCCAGCAGTTACGGGAGGGCCTACGAGCAGTACTTC.

V is TRBV4-3 and J is TRBJ2-7; a possible D gene is TRBD2 (6 bases). The germline gives CDR1 LGHNA, CDR2 YSLEER. The V end was cut by 3 bases, the J end by 0 bases, with 18 bases between. The CDR3 extends over 17 amino acids. In DNA form, the CDR3 reads TGCGCCAGCAGCCAGCACGACTCTAGCGAAGGCTCCTACGAGCAGTACTTC. Translating it yields CASSQHDSSEGSYEQYF.

This clone appeared a single time. The rearrangement uses TRBV27 and TRBJ2-2, with 8 bases lining up with TRBD2. Per germline, CDR1 MNHEY and CDR2 SMNVEV (reference sequence). This CDR3 is 16 amino acids long. Trimming took 2 bases from V and 6 from J; bases not matched to a gene: 8. CDR3 loop: CASSLGIGGASGELFF. Here the CDR3 DNA reads TGTGCCAGCAGTTTAGGTATCGGGGGGGCCTCCGGGGAGCTGTTTTTT.

CDR3 DNA sequence: TGTGCCAGCTCACCATACGGAGGGCGGGACACCGGGGAGCTGTTTTTT. This gives the protein CASSPYGGRDTGELFF. This rearrangement joins TRBV18 to TRBJ2-2, with a weak D call TRBD2 (6 bases). CDR1 and CDR2 (germline): KGHSH, LQKENI. The length of the CDR3 is 16 residues. The V and J ends lost 2 bases and 3 bases respectively, with 13 bases between them.

The chain carries TRBV5-8 and TRBJ1-5, with 7 bases that match TRBD1. Germline assignment: CDR1 SGHTS and CDR2 YDEGEE. The ends lost 7 bases at V and 5 bases at J; junction bases unmatched: 9. This CDR3 spans 14 amino acids. The CDR3 loop reads CASDYDRAHQPQHF. The CDR3 DNA reads as TGTGCCAGCGATTATGACAGGGCCCATCAGCCCCAGCATTTT.

This clone has more than one count but fewer than ten. The CDR3 loop reads CAWRWGVGTGELFF. The CDR3 bases are TGTGCCTGGAGGTGGGGAGTAGGCACCGGGGAGCTGTTTTTT. The gene calls are TRBV30 and TRBJ2-2; D is perhaps TRBD2 (5 bases). There are 14 residues in the CDR3. The V end lost 3 bases, the J end lost 4 bases, and 12 bases lay between the germline ends. Germline-derived CDR1 and CDR2 are GTSNPN and SVGIG (reference sequence).

Notes on this clone: This same CDR3 is encoded by further DNA sequences in the sample. The gene calls are TRBV5-1 and TRBJ1-4; 9 bases are a match to TRBD1. This CDR3 has 15 amino acids. The germline gives CDR1 SGHRS, CDR2 YFSETQ. The junction had 4 bases not matched to a gene; V was cut back by 4 bases and J by 3 bases. The CDR3 region is CASSLQGAANEKLFF. The CDR3 nucleotides are TGCGCCAGCAGCCTACAGGGGGCGGCTAATGAAAAACTGTTTTTT.

The chain combines TRBV7-2 with TRBJ2-7; D uncertain. The CDR3 has 16 residues. CDR1 is SGHTA and CDR2 is FQGNSA in the germline V gene. Deletions cut 1 base from V and 4 bases from J, with 17 bases between. The CDR3 nucleotides are TGTGCCAGCAGCTTAGAATTGAGAAGCGAGCTATACGAGCAGTACTTC. Translation: CASSLELRSELYEQYF.

The gene calls are TRBV5-4 and TRBJ2-7, with D possibly TRBD1 on 6 matching bases. The ends were cut back, 8 bases at V and 0 bases at J, with 24 bases in the middle. This CDR3 is 17 amino acids long. Germline values: CDR1 SGHNT, CDR2 YYREEE (reference sequence). The CDR3 region has the DNA TGTGCCAGTCACTCTCAATTGGGGGCCAAAAGCTCCTACGAGCAGTACTTC. The encoded protein is CASHSQLGAKSSYEQYF. Drawing the rest from reference TRBV5-4 and TRBJ2-7, the complete variable domain is ETGVTQSPTHLIKTRGQQVTLRCSSQSGHNTVSWYQQALGQGPQFIFQYYREEENGRGNFPPRFSGLQFPNYSSELNVNALELDDSALYLCASHSQLGAKSSYEQYFGPGTRLTVT.

CDR3 DNA: TGTGCCAGCGCCCGGACAGTAGGACATCAGCCCCAGCATTTT. Translation gives CASARTVGHQPQHF. The rearrangement uses TRBV2 and TRBJ1-5; a possible D gene is TRBD1 (6 bases). V was shortened by 8 bases and J by 5 bases, with 16 bases between the two germline ends. CDR1 is SNHLY, CDR2 FYNNEI, per germline. There are 14 residues in the CDR3.

This chain joins TRBV5-4 and TRBJ2-7; tentatively, D is TRBD1 (5 bases). Germline loops: CDR1 SGHNT, CDR2 YYREEE (reference sequence). The CDR3 is made up of 15 amino acids. With 5 bases removed from V and 3 bases from J, the gap between germline ends came to 18 bases. The CDR3 sequence is CASSSGPTRDYEQYF. CDR3 DNA sequence: TGTGCCAGCAGTTCCGGCCCAACCAGGGACTACGAGCAGTACTTC.

The CDR3 sequence is CASSGQAAYGYTF. The CDR3 region has the DNA TGTGCCAGTAGCGGACAGGCGGCCTATGGCTACACCTTC. J is TRBJ1-2 and V is TRBV19, with TRBD1 identical over 7 bases. The CDR3 is 13 amino acids. Trimming removed 6 bases from V and 4 bases from J; junction bases left unmatched: 5. CDR1 LNHDA and CDR2 SQIVND come from the germline V gene (reference sequence).

The chain joins TRBV7-2 to TRBJ2-7; TRBD2 agrees at 7 bases. The V and J ends lost 2 bases and 3 bases, in that order; junction bases with no gene match: 10. Germline CDR1 and CDR2: SGHTA and FQGNSA. The CDR3 spans 16 residues. The CDR3 DNA reads TGTGCCAGCAGCTTAATGGGTCAAGCGGGGAACTACGAGCAGTACTTC. It specifies CASSLMGQAGNYEQYF.

The chain links TRBV30 to TRBJ1-6; 7 bases match TRBD1. Trimming took 0 bases from V and 10 from J; bases not matched to a gene: 9. The CDR3 contains 15 residues. Germline V lookup: CDR1 GTSNPN, CDR2 SVGIG (reference sequence). The CDR3 reads CAWSVLDRAGSPLHF. DNA for the CDR3: TGTGCCTGGAGTGTATTAGACAGGGCAGGATCACCCCTCCACTTT.

The chain uses TRBV7-3 and TRBJ1-2; D is unclear. The germline CDR1 and CDR2 sequences are SGHTA and FQGTGA. The V gene lost 4 bases and the J gene lost 8 bases, with 14 bases spanning the gap. The CDR3 consists of 13 residues. The CDR3 nucleotides read TGTGCCAGCAGCTCACCAAGTATGAGAGGCTACACCTTC. Its protein is CASSSPSMRGYTF. The variable domain in full, with the rest retrieved from reference TRBV7-3 and TRBJ1-2, is GAGVSQTPSNKVTEKGKYVELRCDPISGHTALYWYRQSLGQGPEFLIYFQGTGAADDSGLPNDRFFAVRPEGSVSTLKIQRTERGDSAVYLCASSSPSMRGYTFGSGTRLTVV.